This T cell receptor (beta chain) was identified in a study of human thymus T cells. In the case of this clone: Its antigen is as yet unknown.

With 6 bases clipped from V and 3 bases from J, the junction kept 4 bases outside the gene matches. The CDR3 is 15 residues long. In germline, CDR1 is SGHNT, CDR2 YENEEA. Study results and limitations: Overlap was high between thymic repertoires from unrelated individuals, as reported in related research.

Resections from corrective heart surgery supplied the thymus tissue. Corrective surgery for congenital heart defects was being performed on the healthy Finnish infants who were the donors. Using immunoSEQ multiplex PCR, the repertoire was profiled, and TCRdb retains in-frame clones only, with some absent. The data contain 75,000 to 90,000 clones, around 96% of them seen just once; the ten biggest clones take up approximately 0.03%. The chain couples TRBV11-3 to TRBJ2-2; the match to TRBD1 covers 10 bases. This clonotype originated in a boy younger than two with a congenital heart defect but otherwise immunologically healthy. Sequenced input: thymus tissue. CDR3 in DNA: TGTGCCAGCAGGCCCGGGACAGGGGACACCGGGGAGCTGTTTTTT. This gives the protein CASRPGTGDTGELFF.